This TCR beta chain was documented in a study of molecular identifiers for immune sequencing clone quantification. Sorted naive CD8 T cells were those defined as CD8+CD4-CCR7+CD45RA+. Comments on this clonotype: The antigen remains undetermined.

Study-level results: Under 1% of molecules in naive cells, but over 98% of effector molecules, belonged to clones above 20 RNA copies. Reportedly, one cell's Jurkat TCR RNA was detected within 1,100,000 naive CD8 cells.

V was pared by 4 bases and J by 1 base, with 16 bases between. The CDR3 runs to 16 residues. Germline V gene lookup returns CDR1 SGHNT and CDR2 YYREEE (reference sequence). Methods described previously, with TCR primers listed, were used for bulk TCR libraries. TCRdb fed the PCR reads into MiXCR, producing one record per CDR3 protein. The sample records a few hundred thousand distinct CDR3 sequences, 24% being singletons. The TCR sequence derives from a human donor in good health. Some libraries in this study had Jurkat cell RNA spiked in. Sequenced sample: naive CD8+ T cells from blood, with Jurkat cell RNA spiked in. The sample's subset: FACS-sorted CD8+CD4-CCR7+CD45RA+ naive T cells. This chain uses TRBV5-4 with TRBJ2-3; TRBD1 might be the D (6 bases). CDR3 nucleotide sequence: TGTGCCAGCAGCCTCCGACAGGTCTGGGGCACAGATACGCAGTATTTT. Translated: CASSLRQVWGTDTQYF.